This entry lists 30 T cell receptor beta chains sequenced from one sample in a study of Graves' ophthalmopathy and Graves' hyperthyroidism. CDR3 regions of TCR beta were amplified from RNA transcripts. First-round RT-PCR employed HTBI primers, with a second-round multiplex PCR after it. Each CDR3 protein gets one entry after TCRdb re-called the multiplex PCR reads with MiXCR. Here the sample spans 1 million to 1.3 million distinct CDR3 sequences, about 40% being singletons. Sequences were obtained from peripheral blood or thyroid tissue (not recorded which). The source of these receptors is an adult man with Graves' hyperthyroidism.

The chain is built from TRBV25-1 and TRBJ2-1, with 10 bases lining up with TRBD1. The CDR3 runs to 15 residues. Looked up from germline, CDR1 is MGHDK and CDR2 is SYGVNS. V lost 8 bases, J lost 8 bases, and 12 bases stayed unmatched. CDR3 protein: CASGLDRGPGDEQFF. CDR3 nucleotide sequence: TGTGCCAGCGGTCTCGACAGGGGGCCGGGAGATGAGCAGTTCTTC.

This clonotype has ten or more counts. This chain connects TRBV11-2 to TRBJ2-5; weak D call: TRBD2 (6 bases). This CDR3 region has 14 residues. Germline CDR1 and CDR2: SGHAT and FQNNGV. Trimming left V 4 bases short and J 0 bases short, with 9 bases between. The CDR3 DNA follows: TGTGCCAGCAGCTACCGGGGGTACCAAGAGACCCAGTACTTC. Translation gives CASSYRGYQETQYF.

This clonotype was picked up many times. The chain employs TRBV19 and TRBJ2-2, with TRBD2 matching over 10 bases. Germline CDR1 and CDR2: LNHDA and SQIVND (reference sequence). This CDR3 is 14 amino acids long. V lost 11 bases and J lost 1; bases outside the gene matches: 4. CDR3 nucleotide sequence: TGTGCCGCCGGACTAGCGGAGAACACCGGGGAGCTGTTTTTT. This gives the protein CAAGLAENTGELFF.

This clonotype has a handful of counts. The CDR3 protein is CASSHVEVSSYEQYF. The CDR3, as DNA: TGTGCCAGCAGCCATGTAGAGGTCAGCTCCTACGAGCAGTACTTC. This rearrangement joins TRBV7-9 to TRBJ2-7; D not certain. This CDR3 contains 15 residues. The ends were cut back, 5 bases at V and 0 bases at J, with 14 bases in the middle. Germline V gives CDR1 SEHNR, CDR2 FQNEAQ (reference sequence). Based on the CDR3 plus reference TRBV7-9 and TRBJ2-7, the full variable domain is DTGVSQNPRHKITKRGQNVTFRCDPISEHNRLYWYRQTLGQGPEFLTYFQNEAQLEKSRLLSDRFSAERPKGSFSTLEIQRTEQGDSAMYLCASSHVEVSSYEQYFGPGTRLTVT.

This chain connects TRBV7-9 to TRBJ1-2; weak D call: TRBD1 (5 bases). Trimming took off 11 bases at V and 6 bases at J, with 28 bases between the two ends. The CDR3 runs to 16 residues. CDR1 and CDR2 (germline): SEHNR, FQNEAQ (reference sequence). The CDR3 sequence: CAGWGSLEYQSDGYTF. In DNA form, the CDR3 reads TGTGCCGGCTGGGGCAGCTTAGAATACCAGTCTGATGGCTACACCTTC. Drawing the rest from reference TRBV7-9 and TRBJ1-2, the complete variable domain is DTGVSQNPRHKITKRGQNVTFRCDPISEHNRLYWYRQTLGQGPEFLTYFQNEAQLEKSRLLSDRFSAERPKGSFSTLEIQRTEQGDSAMYLCAGWGSLEYQSDGYTFGSGTRLTVV.

With regard to this clonotype: With a much larger clone just one base away, this may be a read error. The chain combines TRBV5-1 with TRBJ2-2, with 7 bases aligning to TRBD1. Looked up from germline, CDR1 is SGHRS and CDR2 is YFSETQ. This CDR3 has 14 amino acids. The CDR3 nucleotides are TGCGCCAGCAGCTACGGACAGGCTGTCGGGGAGCTGCTTTTT. It is translated as CASSYGQAVGELLF. Combining the CDR3 with reference TRBV5-1 and TRBJ2-2 gives the whole variable domain KAGVTQTPRYLIKTRGQQVTLSCSPISGHRSVSWYQQTPGQGLQFLFEYFSETQRNKGNFPGRFSGRQFSNSRSEMNVSTLELGDSALYLCASSYGQAVGELLFGEGSRLTVL.

This clonotype was recorded at least ten times. This chain uses TRBV7-8 with TRBJ2-5; 10 bases are a match to TRBD1. Germline assignment: CDR1 SGHVS and CDR2 FQNEAQ. CDR3 length: 17 residues. V was pared by 5 bases and J by 0 bases, with 9 bases of the junction left unmatched. The CDR3 sequence: CASSLGTGDSYQETQYF. CDR3 nucleotides: TGTGCCAGCAGCCTCGGGACAGGGGATTCGTACCAAGAGACCCAGTACTTC.

Regarding this clonotype: One end of the junction varies from germline; a read error may be responsible. The chain is built from TRBV7-2 and TRBJ2-7, with D tentatively TRBD2 (6 bases). The germline CDR1 and CDR2 sequences are SGHTA and FQGNSA. The CDR3 runs 17 residues. The CDR3 protein is CASSHKKDREIPYEHYF. DNA of the CDR3: TGTGCCAGCAGCCATAAGAAGGATCGGGAGATCCCGTACGAGCACTACTTC. Using reference TRBV7-2 and TRBJ2-7 for the parts outside the CDR3, the full variable domain is GAGVSQSPSNKVTEKGKDVELRCDPISGHTALYWYRQSLGQGLEFLIYFQGNSAPDKSGLPSDRFSAERTGGSVSTLTIQRTQQEDSAVYLCASSHKKDREIPYEHYFGPGTRLTVT.

The V and J genes are TRBV13 and TRBJ1-3; no definite D call. V gave up 1 base and J gave up 7 bases, with 11 bases separating them. This CDR3 contains 14 residues. CDR1 is PRHDT, CDR2 FYEKMQ, per germline (reference sequence). The CDR3 reads CASSLAGRPNTIYF. The CDR3 DNA reads TGTGCCAGCAGCTTAGCTGGCAGACCGAACACCATATATTTT.

The CDR3 region is CASSLLGAGVVAYEQYF. For the CDR3, the DNA is TGCGCCAGCAGCTTGTTAGGGGCAGGGGTCGTCGCCTACGAGCAGTACTTC. The chain uses TRBV5-1 and TRBJ2-7, with D maybe TRBD1 (6 bases). CDR1 is SGHRS, CDR2 YFSETQ, per germline. Trimming pared 1 base from V and 2 bases from J, leaving 19 bases between. The CDR3 runs 17 residues.

In its sample, this clonotype was seen a few times. This rearrangement joins TRBV7-9 to TRBJ2-5, with 9 bases lining up with TRBD2. Germline assignment: CDR1 SEHNR and CDR2 FQNEAQ (reference sequence). V lost 6 bases, J lost 5 bases, and 7 bases stayed unmatched. The CDR3 extends over 14 amino acids. In nucleotides, the CDR3 is TGTGCCAGCAGAGCCGGGACTAGCATGGAGACCCAGTACTTC. It codes for CASRAGTSMETQYF. The full variable domain, completed using reference TRBV7-9 and TRBJ2-5, is DTGVSQNPRHKITKRGQNVTFRCDPISEHNRLYWYRQTLGQGPEFLTYFQNEAQLEKSRLLSDRFSAERPKGSFSTLEIQRTEQGDSAMYLCASRAGTSMETQYFGPGTRLLVL.

The V call is TRBV7-9, the J call TRBJ1-5; 10 nucleotides agree with TRBD1. Germline CDR1 and CDR2: SEHNR and FQNEAQ (reference sequence). The junction had 17 bases not matched to a gene; V was cut back by 8 bases and J by 1 base. There are 19 residues in the CDR3. CDR3 coding DNA: TGTGCCAGCGTCCCCCCCGCGGGACAGGGGATATCGAGCAATCAGCCCCAGCATTTT. Protein: CASVPPAGQGISSNQPQHF.

With regard to this clonotype: This may be a read error, as it is one base from a much larger clone. The chain recombines TRBV7-3 with TRBJ2-2; perhaps TRBD2 as D (5 bases). Germline CDR1 reads SGHTA; CDR2 reads FQGTGA. The CDR3 runs 14 residues. CDR3 sequence (DNA): TGTGCCAGCAGCTTAGGTGTCAGCACCGGGGAGCTGGTTTTT. It encodes CASSLGVSTGELVF.

This clonotype has a count of ten or more. The genes are TRBV20-1 and TRBJ1-5, with D unresolved. Germline CDR1 reads DFQATT; CDR2 reads SNEGSKA (reference sequence). Trimming cost V 0 bases and J 6 bases, with 15 bases left between them. The length of the CDR3 is 15 residues. CDR3 in amino acids: CSAREMRYSGQPQHF. CDR3 nucleotide sequence: TGCAGTGCTAGAGAAATGCGGTATTCGGGTCAGCCCCAGCATTTT.

This clonotype has at least ten counts. The chain couples TRBV19 to TRBJ1-1; D is ambiguous. V was cut by 5 bases and J by 1 base, with 11 bases left in between. The CDR3 spans 14 residues. Germline V gene sequence: CDR1 LNHDA, CDR2 SQIVND (reference sequence). The CDR3 spells CASSDTAGNTEAFF. The CDR3 nucleotides are TGTGCCAGTAGTGACACAGCAGGGAACACTGAAGCTTTCTTT.

This clonotype was found many times. The chain combines TRBV20-1 with TRBJ2-7; 9 positions agree with TRBD2. The CDR3 is made up of 14 amino acids. V was pared by 5 bases and J by 0 bases, with 5 bases of the junction left unmatched. Germline CDR1 is DFQATT and CDR2 is SNEGSKA (reference sequence). CDR3 DNA: TGCAGTGCTGATAGCGGGAGTGACTCCTACGAGCAGTACTTC. Translated: CSADSGSDSYEQYF.

With regard to this clonotype: No conserved phenylalanine or tryptophan ends this CDR3, so it is likely a read error. The limits of the CDR3 on the DNA are not certain, so only TCRdb's listed CDR3 is given. V is TRBV29-1 and J is TRBJ1-1; TRBD1 is taken as the D call from the table, unchecked against the DNA. Including both end residues, the CDR3 is 10 amino acids long. Germline V gene sequence: CDR1 SQVTM, CDR2 ANQGSEA. The chain's CDR3 is CSVGEGQGVT.

This clonotype has at least ten counts. CDR3 loop: CASGHIGVGTGELFF. CDR3 sequence (DNA): TGTGCCAGCGGCCACATAGGGGTTGGGACCGGGGAGCTGTTTTTT. The rearrangement links TRBV7-2 to TRBJ2-2; weak D call: TRBD1 (5 bases). CDR1 SGHTA and CDR2 FQGNSA come from the germline V gene. Trimming left V 8 bases short and J 5 bases short, with 18 bases between. CDR3 length: 15 residues.

The chain joins TRBV10-3 to TRBJ2-6; TRBD1 matches 10 bases. Per germline, CDR1 ENHRY and CDR2 SYGVKD. The CDR3 sequence is 14 residues long. Germline trimming cut 6 bases from V and 8 bases from J; bases unmatched to any gene: 4. CDR3 sequence: CAIRETGGSNVLTF. The CDR3 region has the DNA TGTGCCATCAGGGAGACAGGGGGCTCCAACGTCCTGACTTTC.

In regard to this clonotype: Compared with germline, one end of the junction differs, possibly owing to a read error. V usage is TRBV10-1 and J usage is TRBJ2-7; maybe TRBD2 (5 bases). This CDR3 spans 12 amino acids. Per germline, CDR1 WNHNN and CDR2 SYGVQD (reference sequence). This CDR3 reads CASTTAGYEQYF. In DNA, the CDR3 is TGTGCCAGCACCACGGCGGGCTACGAGCAGTACTTC.

This clonotype occurred many times. V and J are TRBV29-1 and TRBJ1-2; D is unclear. The V gene's germline CDR1 is SQVTM and CDR2 ANQGSEA. V shed 3 bases and J shed 7 bases, with 12 bases lying between them. This CDR3 contains 12 residues. CDR3 DNA sequence: TGCAGCGTTGATACTGGGGTCAGTGGCTACACCTTC. It specifies CSVDTGVSGYTF.

This clonotype has ten or more counts. The chain employs TRBV28 and TRBJ2-5; 7 nucleotides agree with TRBD1. Germline CDR1 MDHEN, CDR2 SYDVKM. This CDR3 has 13 residues. V shed 6 bases and J 3 bases; nucleotides not matched to a gene: 4. The CDR3 loop is CASSQGTEETQYF. The CDR3 region has the DNA TGTGCCAGCAGCCAAGGGACAGAAGAGACCCAGTACTTC.

This clonotype was counted a few times. The chain recombines TRBV11-2 with TRBJ1-5; 7 bases match TRBD1. The CDR3 extends over 14 amino acids. V was pared by 5 bases and J by 3 bases, with 4 bases of the junction left unmatched. The germline V gene encodes CDR1 SGHAT and CDR2 FQNNGV. CDR3 bases: TGTGCCAGCAGCGGGGACAGTCTCAATCAGCCCCAGCATTTT. Encoded protein: CASSGDSLNQPQHF.

This clonotype appeared many times. The chain links TRBV7-2 to TRBJ2-2, with 16 positions matching TRBD2. Germline CDR1 SGHTA, CDR2 FQGNSA. V gave up 5 bases and J gave up 2 bases; unmatched junction bases: 8. The CDR3 has 19 amino acids. The chain's CDR3 is CASSPPGLAGGSNTGELFF. CDR3 DNA sequence: TGTGCCAGCAGCCCGCCGGGACTAGCGGGAGGGAGTAACACCGGGGAGCTGTTTTTT.

The rearrangement uses TRBV12-3 or TRBV12-4 and TRBJ1-4; D gene uncertain. V lost 7 bases, J lost 4 bases, and 16 bases lay in between. The CDR3 is 15 amino acids. CDR3 sequence reads: CASTPGGQINEKLFF. The CDR3 coding sequence is TGTGCCAGCACACCGGGAGGGCAGATTAATGAAAAACTGTTTTTT.

About this clonotype: This may come from a read error, since a much larger clone is one base off. Because the CDR3 is missing its conserved closing phenylalanine or tryptophan, this is likely a read error. The gene calls are TRBV29-1 and TRBJ2-7; D is undetermined. In germline, CDR1 is SQVTM, CDR2 ANQGSEA. The length of the CDR3 is 13 residues. Trimming shortened V by 3 bases and J by 5 bases, and 14 bases separated the two germline ends. CDR3 in amino acids: CSVDDGSQDEQYL. The CDR3 DNA is TGCAGCGTTGATGACGGCAGCCAAGACGAGCAGTACCTC.

The chain recombines TRBV6-5 with TRBJ1-6; D unresolved. The germline gives CDR1 MNHEY, CDR2 SVGAGI. V lost 7 bases, J lost 6 bases, and 16 bases lay in between. This CDR3 has 15 amino acids. As DNA, the CDR3 is TGTGCCAGCACGTCCAGGCCGTTGGCTAATTCACCCCTCCACTTT. Translation: CASTSRPLANSPLHF.

As regards this clonotype: Its ends do not fully match the called genes, so a read error is possible. The chain has TRBV7-9 and TRBJ1-1; TRBD1 aligns across 10 bases. CDR3 length: 14 residues. Germline V gives CDR1 SEHNR, CDR2 FQNEAQ (reference sequence). CDR3 sequence: CASSSGTGVTETFF. The CDR3 coding sequence is TGTGCCAGCAGCTCCGGGACAGGGGTAACTGAAACTTTCTTT. The full variable domain, rest sourced from reference TRBV7-9 and TRBJ1-1, is DTGVSQNPRHKITKRGQNVTFRCDPISEHNRLYWYRQTLGQGPEFLTYFQNEAQLEKSRLLSDRFSAERPKGSFSTLEIQRTEQGDSAMYLCASSSGTGVTETFFGQGTRLTVV.

This clonotype was observed at least ten times. The rearrangement joins TRBV20-1 to TRBJ2-5, with D possibly being TRBD1 (5 bases). Trimming removed 4 bases at V and 4 bases at J, with 10 bases between. This CDR3 contains 12 residues. CDR1 is DFQATT and CDR2 is SNEGSKA in the germline V gene (reference sequence). The CDR3 region has the DNA TGCAGTGCTACAGGGTTGCGAGAGACCCAGTACTTC. Its translation: CSATGLRETQYF.

The table lists this clonotype with a few counts. This rearrangement joins TRBV12-3 or TRBV12-4 to TRBJ1-4, with D unclear. V was shortened by 5 bases and J by 2 bases, with 18 bases between the two germline ends. There are 17 residues in the CDR3. The CDR3 nucleotides read TGTGCCAGCAGTCCCGGGCCGGGCGGCGCGACTAATGAAAAACTGTTTTTT. Translating it yields CASSPGPGGATNEKLFF.